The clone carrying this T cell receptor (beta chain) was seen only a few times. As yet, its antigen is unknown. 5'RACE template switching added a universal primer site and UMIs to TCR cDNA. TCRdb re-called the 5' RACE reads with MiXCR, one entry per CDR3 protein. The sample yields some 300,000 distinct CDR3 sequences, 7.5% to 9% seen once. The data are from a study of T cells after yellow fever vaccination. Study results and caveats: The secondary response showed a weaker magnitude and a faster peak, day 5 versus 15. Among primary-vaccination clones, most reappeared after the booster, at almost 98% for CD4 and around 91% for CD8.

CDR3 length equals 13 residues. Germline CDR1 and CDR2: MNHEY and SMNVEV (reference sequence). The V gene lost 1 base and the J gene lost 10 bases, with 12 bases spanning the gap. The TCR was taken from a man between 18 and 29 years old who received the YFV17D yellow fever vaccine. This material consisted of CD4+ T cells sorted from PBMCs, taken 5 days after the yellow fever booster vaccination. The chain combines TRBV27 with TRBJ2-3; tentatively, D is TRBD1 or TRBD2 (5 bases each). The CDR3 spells CASSLFRGVSQYF. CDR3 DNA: TGTGCCAGCAGTTTATTTCGAGGGGTTTCGCAGTATTTT.